These T cell receptor beta chains were read from a single sample in a study of blood T cell repertoires in COVID-19. Profiling relied on immunoSEQ multiplex PCR, and the TCRdb table lists in-frame clones only, not all of them. Of 100,000 to 150,000 clones listed, 88% are singletons. The sample was peripheral blood. The receptors come from a human donor in a cohort sampled during active COVID-19. The CDR3 runs from the conserved cysteine through the conserved F or W. Fields, in order: D gene, J gene, clone size, V gene, CDR3 DNA, CDR3 protein. D genes are given only for firm matches. Clone size is not always given. Where it is, it says once, few, many or a class for expanded clones.

d_call: TRBD2
j_call: TRBJ2-3
clone_size: .
v_call: TRBV5-1
cdr3_nt: TGCGCCAGCAGCTTTGGACTAGCTGGCACAGATACGCAGTATTTT
cdr3_aa: CASSFGLAGTDTQYF

d_call: .
j_call: TRBJ1-1
clone_size: .
v_call: TRBV18
cdr3_nt: TGTGCCAGCTTGGGAGTGAACACTGAGGCTTTCTTT
cdr3_aa: CASLGVNTEAFF

d_call: TRBD2
j_call: TRBJ2-1
clone_size: .
v_call: TRBV7-9
cdr3_nt: TGTGCCAGCAGACTAGCGGGGGCCCCAACCTCCTACAATGAGCAGTTCTTC
cdr3_aa: CASRLAGAPTSYNEQFF

d_call: TRBD2
j_call: TRBJ2-1
clone_size: .
v_call: TRBV28
cdr3_nt: TGTGCCAGCAGTTTAGGCGGGACTAGAGGCAATGAGCAGTTCTTC
cdr3_aa: CASSLGGTRGNEQFF

d_call: TRBD2
j_call: TRBJ2-1
clone_size: .
v_call: TRBV5-4
cdr3_nt: TGTGCCAGCAGTTCGGGACTAGCGGGCGAGCAGTTCTTC
cdr3_aa: CASSSGLAGEQFF

d_call: .
j_call: TRBJ1-5
clone_size: .
v_call: TRBV2
cdr3_nt: TGTGCCAGCAGTGCTCAAGGGCAGGGTGGTCAGCCCCAGCATTTT
cdr3_aa: CASSAQGQGGQPQHF

d_call: TRBD1
j_call: TRBJ2-7
clone_size: many
v_call: TRBV4-2
cdr3_nt: TGTGCCAGCAGCCAGGAGACAGGGCCGTCTTCCTACGAGCAGTACTTC
cdr3_aa: CASSQETGPSSYEQYF

d_call: .
j_call: TRBJ2-7
clone_size: .
v_call: TRBV27
cdr3_nt: TGTGCCAGCTCGGAGGGCTCACGCTACGAGCAGTACTTC
cdr3_aa: CASSEGSRYEQYF

d_call: TRBD2
j_call: TRBJ2-7
clone_size: .
v_call: TRBV3-1/TRBV3-2
cdr3_nt: TGTGCCAGCAGCGAGAGGACTAGCGGCTTAAGCTCCTACGAGCAGTACTTC
cdr3_aa: CASSERTSGLSSYEQYF

d_call: .
j_call: TRBJ2-5
clone_size: .
v_call: TRBV5-6
cdr3_nt: TGTGCCAGCAGCTTCGTGGCAGGGATCCCCTCAGAAGAGACCCAGTACTTC
cdr3_aa: CASSFVAGIPSEETQYF

d_call: .
j_call: TRBJ2-7
clone_size: .
v_call: TRBV13
cdr3_nt: TGTGCCAGCAGCCCTTTGGGGAGAGTGCAGTACTTC
cdr3_aa: CASSPLGRVQYF

d_call: .
j_call: TRBJ2-7
clone_size: .
v_call: TRBV1
cdr3_nt: TGCACCAGCAGCCAAGATGGGACTCCTCGGGAGCAGTACTTC
cdr3_aa: CTSSQDGTPREQYF

d_call: .
j_call: TRBJ2-2
clone_size: .
v_call: TRBV5-4
cdr3_nt: TGTGCCAGCAGCTTCTCCACAGCGAACACCGGGGAGCTGTTTTTT
cdr3_aa: CASSFSTANTGELFF

d_call: TRBD2
j_call: TRBJ2-1
clone_size: .
v_call: TRBV2
cdr3_nt: TGTGCCAGCAGTAGACGGGGACTAGCGGGGGGGATAATTGAAACCTACAATGAGCAGTTCTTC
cdr3_aa: CASSRRGLAGGIIETYNEQFF

d_call: TRBD2
j_call: TRBJ2-1
clone_size: .
v_call: TRBV27
cdr3_nt: TGTGCCAGCAGTCCGACGACTAGCGGGAGCTACAATGAGCAGTTCTTC
cdr3_aa: CASSPTTSGSYNEQFF

d_call: TRBD1
j_call: TRBJ1-3
clone_size: .
v_call: TRBV2
cdr3_nt: TGTGCCAGCAGTGAGGGACAGGGGAACTCTGGAAACACCATATATTTT
cdr3_aa: CASSEGQGNSGNTIYF

d_call: .
j_call: TRBJ2-5
clone_size: .
v_call: TRBV6-1
cdr3_nt: TGTGCCAGCAGAGAACGACAGATGGGGCTACAAGAGACCCAGTACTTC
cdr3_aa: CASRERQMGLQETQYF

d_call: .
j_call: TRBJ2-7
clone_size: .
v_call: TRBV19
cdr3_nt: TGTGCCAGTTCCCCGGCAGGGGTGGTCTACGAGCAGTACTTC
cdr3_aa: CASSPAGVVYEQYF

d_call: .
j_call: TRBJ2-1
clone_size: .
v_call: TRBV9
cdr3_nt: TGTGCCAGCAGCGTACGAGGCGGGCCTCAGGATGAGCAGTTCTTC
cdr3_aa: CASSVRGGPQDEQFF

d_call: TRBD1
j_call: TRBJ2-3
clone_size: .
v_call: TRBV30
cdr3_nt: TGTGCCACCCCGGGACAGGGCACAGATACGCAGTATTTT
cdr3_aa: CATPGQGTDTQYF

d_call: .
j_call: TRBJ1-5
clone_size: once
v_call: TRBV5-1
cdr3_nt: TGCGCCAGCAGCTTCGGGCAGGGAGGTCAGCCCCAGCATTTT
cdr3_aa: CASSFGQGGQPQHF

d_call: .
j_call: TRBJ2-2
clone_size: .
v_call: TRBV25-1
cdr3_nt: TGTGCCAGCAGTGAATTGCAGCGGGGGGAGCTGTTTTTT
cdr3_aa: CASSELQRGELFF

d_call: TRBD2
j_call: TRBJ2-3
clone_size: .
v_call: TRBV24-1
cdr3_nt: TGTGCCACCAGTGATTTGAACGAGCGGGAGCGTGTCACAGATACGCAGTATTTT
cdr3_aa: CATSDLNERERVTDTQYF

d_call: .
j_call: TRBJ2-1
clone_size: .
v_call: TRBV5-1
cdr3_nt: TGCGCCAGCAGCTTTTCTCTAGGCCGCTACAATGAGCAGTTCTTC
cdr3_aa: CASSFSLGRYNEQFF